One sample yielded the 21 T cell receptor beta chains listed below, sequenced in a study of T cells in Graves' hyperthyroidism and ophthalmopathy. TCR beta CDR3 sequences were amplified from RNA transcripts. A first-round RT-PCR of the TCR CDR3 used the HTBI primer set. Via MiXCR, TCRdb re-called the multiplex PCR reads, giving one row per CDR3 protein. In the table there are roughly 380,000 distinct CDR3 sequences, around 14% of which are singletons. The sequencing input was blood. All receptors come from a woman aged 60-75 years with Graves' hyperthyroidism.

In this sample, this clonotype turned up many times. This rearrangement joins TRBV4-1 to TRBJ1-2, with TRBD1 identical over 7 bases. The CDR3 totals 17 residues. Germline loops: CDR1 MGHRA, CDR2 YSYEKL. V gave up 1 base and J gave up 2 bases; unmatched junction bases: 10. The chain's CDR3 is CASSQALPGGRNYGYTF. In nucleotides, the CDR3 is TGCGCCAGCAGCCAAGCCCTTCCAGGGGGGAGGAACTATGGCTACACCTTC.

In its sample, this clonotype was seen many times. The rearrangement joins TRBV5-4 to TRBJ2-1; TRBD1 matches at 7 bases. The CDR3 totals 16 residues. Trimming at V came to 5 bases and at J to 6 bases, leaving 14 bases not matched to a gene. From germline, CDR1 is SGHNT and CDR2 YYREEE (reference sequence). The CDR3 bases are TGTGCCAGCAGTTCTGATCTGGACAGGCTGGGCAATGAGCAGTTCTTC. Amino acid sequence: CASSSDLDRLGNEQFF.

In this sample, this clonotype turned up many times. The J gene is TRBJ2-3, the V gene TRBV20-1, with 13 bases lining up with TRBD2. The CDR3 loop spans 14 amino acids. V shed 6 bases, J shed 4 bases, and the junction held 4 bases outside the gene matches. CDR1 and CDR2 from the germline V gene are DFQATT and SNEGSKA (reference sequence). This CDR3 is CSATSGRGSDTQYF. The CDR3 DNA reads TGCAGTGCCACTAGCGGGAGGGGGTCAGATACGCAGTATTTT.

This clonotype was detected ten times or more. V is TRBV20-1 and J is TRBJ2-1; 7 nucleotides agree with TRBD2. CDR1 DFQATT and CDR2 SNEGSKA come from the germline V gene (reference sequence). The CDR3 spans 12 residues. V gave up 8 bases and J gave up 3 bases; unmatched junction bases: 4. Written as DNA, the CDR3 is TGCAGTATTAAGCGGGGCTACAATGAGCAGTTCTTC. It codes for CSIKRGYNEQFF.

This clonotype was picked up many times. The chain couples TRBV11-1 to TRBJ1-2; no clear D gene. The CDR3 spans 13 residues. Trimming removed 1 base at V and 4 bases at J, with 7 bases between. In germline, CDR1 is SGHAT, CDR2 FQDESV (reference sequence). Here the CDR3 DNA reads TGTGCCAGCAGCTTAGGAGCGTCCTATGGCTACACCTTC. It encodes CASSLGASYGYTF.

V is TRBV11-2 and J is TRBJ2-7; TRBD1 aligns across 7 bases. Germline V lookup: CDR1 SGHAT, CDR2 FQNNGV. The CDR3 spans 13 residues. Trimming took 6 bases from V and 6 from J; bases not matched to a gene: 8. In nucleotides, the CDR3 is TGTGCCAGCAGAGACAGGGTTTACGGCGAGCAGTACTTC. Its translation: CASRDRVYGEQYF.

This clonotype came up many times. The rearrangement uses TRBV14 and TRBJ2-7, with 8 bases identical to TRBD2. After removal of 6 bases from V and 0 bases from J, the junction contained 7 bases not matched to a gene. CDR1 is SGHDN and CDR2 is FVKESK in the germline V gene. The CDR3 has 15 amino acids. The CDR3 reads CASSHRTSRSYEQYF. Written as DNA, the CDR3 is TGTGCCAGCAGTCACCGGACTAGCCGCTCCTACGAGCAGTACTTC.

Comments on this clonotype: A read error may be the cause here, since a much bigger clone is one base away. The CDR3 DNA reads as TGTGTCAGCAGTAGTAAGGACTACTATGGCTACACCTTC. It codes for CVSSSKDYYGYTF. V gene TRBV28 combines with J gene TRBJ1-2, with no clear D. The CDR3 loop spans 13 amino acids. Germline V gene lookup returns CDR1 MDHEN and CDR2 SYDVKM.

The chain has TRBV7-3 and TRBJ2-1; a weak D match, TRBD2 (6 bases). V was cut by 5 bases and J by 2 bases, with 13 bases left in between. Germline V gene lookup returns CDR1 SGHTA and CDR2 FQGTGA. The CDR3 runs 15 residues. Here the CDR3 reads CASSPSGYAYNEQFF. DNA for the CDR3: TGTGCCAGCAGCCCCAGCGGGTACGCCTACAATGAGCAGTTCTTC.

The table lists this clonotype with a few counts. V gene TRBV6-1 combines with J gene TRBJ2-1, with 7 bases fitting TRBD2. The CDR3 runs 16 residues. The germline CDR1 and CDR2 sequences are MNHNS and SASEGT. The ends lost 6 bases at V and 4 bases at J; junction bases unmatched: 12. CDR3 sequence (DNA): TGTGCCAGCAGCCTATTCAGCGGGAAGGGATACAATGAGCAGTTCTTC. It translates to CASSLFSGKGYNEQFF.

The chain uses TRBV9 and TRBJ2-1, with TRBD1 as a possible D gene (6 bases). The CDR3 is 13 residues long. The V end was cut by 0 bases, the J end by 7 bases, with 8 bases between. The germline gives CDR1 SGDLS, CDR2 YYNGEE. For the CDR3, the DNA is TGTGCCAGCAGCGTAGGACAGGATAATGAGCAGTTCTTC. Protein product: CASSVGQDNEQFF.

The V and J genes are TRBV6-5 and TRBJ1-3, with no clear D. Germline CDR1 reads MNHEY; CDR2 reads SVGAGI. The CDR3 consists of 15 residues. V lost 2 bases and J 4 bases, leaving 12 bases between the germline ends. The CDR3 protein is CASSYTFGRGNTIYF. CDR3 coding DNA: TGTGCCAGCAGTTACACGTTCGGGCGAGGAAACACCATATATTTT.

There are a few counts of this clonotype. The CDR3 DNA is TGTGCCAGCAGCCCTGGACAGAGGGCAGATACGCAGTATTTT. Translation gives CASSPGQRADTQYF. The chain recombines TRBV7-2 with TRBJ2-3; D perhaps matches TRBD1 (6 bases). Germline CDR1 SGHTA, CDR2 FQGNSA. Trimming took off 5 bases at V and 4 bases at J, with 13 bases between the two ends. The CDR3 has 14 residues.

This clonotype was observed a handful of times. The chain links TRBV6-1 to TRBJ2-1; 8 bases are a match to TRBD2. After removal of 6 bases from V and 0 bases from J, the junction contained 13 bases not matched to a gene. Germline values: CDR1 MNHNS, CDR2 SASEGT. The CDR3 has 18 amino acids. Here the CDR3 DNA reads TGTGCCAGCAGCCGCACCGACATAGCGGGGAGCTCCTACAATGAGCAGTTCTTC. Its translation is CASSRTDIAGSSYNEQFF.

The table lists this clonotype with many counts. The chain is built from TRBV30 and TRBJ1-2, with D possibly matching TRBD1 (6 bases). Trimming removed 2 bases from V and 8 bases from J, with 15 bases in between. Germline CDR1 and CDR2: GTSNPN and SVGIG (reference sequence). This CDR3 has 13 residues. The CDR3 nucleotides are TGTGCCTGGAGTTTGAACAGGGACAACGGCTACACCTTC. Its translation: CAWSLNRDNGYTF.

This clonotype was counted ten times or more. CDR3 sequence: CASSSDEPYEQYF. CDR3 DNA: TGCGCCAGCAGCTCGGACGAGCCCTACGAGCAGTACTTC. The V gene is TRBV5-1, the J gene TRBJ2-7; D is unresolved. The germline V gene has CDR1 SGHRS and CDR2 YFSETQ. Trimming removed 3 bases from V and 2 bases from J, with 9 bases in between. This CDR3 comprises 13 residues. Variable domain in full (rest from reference TRBV5-1 and TRBJ2-7): KAGVTQTPRYLIKTRGQQVTLSCSPISGHRSVSWYQQTPGQGLQFLFEYFSETQRNKGNFPGRFSGRQFSNSRSEMNVSTLELGDSALYLCASSSDEPYEQYFGPGTRLTVT.

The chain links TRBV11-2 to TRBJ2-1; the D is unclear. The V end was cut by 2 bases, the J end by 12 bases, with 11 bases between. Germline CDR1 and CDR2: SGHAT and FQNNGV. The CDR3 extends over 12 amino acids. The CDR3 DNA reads TGTGCCAGCAGCTTACCAAACTACCCGCAGTTCTTC. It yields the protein CASSLPNYPQFF.

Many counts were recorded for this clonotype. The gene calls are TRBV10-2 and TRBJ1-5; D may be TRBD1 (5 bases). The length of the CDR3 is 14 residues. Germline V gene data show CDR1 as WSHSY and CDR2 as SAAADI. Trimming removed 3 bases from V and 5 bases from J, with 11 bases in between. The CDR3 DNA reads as TGCGCCAGCAGTGACAGGGCCAGGGATCAGCCCCAGCATTTT. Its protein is CASSDRARDQPQHF.

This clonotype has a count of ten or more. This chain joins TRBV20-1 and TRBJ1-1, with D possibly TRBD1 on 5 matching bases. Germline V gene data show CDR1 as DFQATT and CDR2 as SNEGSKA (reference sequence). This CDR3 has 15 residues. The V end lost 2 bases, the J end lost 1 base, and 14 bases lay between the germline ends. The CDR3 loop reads CSARSHAGQNTEAFF. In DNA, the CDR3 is TGCAGTGCTAGATCCCACGCCGGACAGAACACTGAAGCTTTCTTT.

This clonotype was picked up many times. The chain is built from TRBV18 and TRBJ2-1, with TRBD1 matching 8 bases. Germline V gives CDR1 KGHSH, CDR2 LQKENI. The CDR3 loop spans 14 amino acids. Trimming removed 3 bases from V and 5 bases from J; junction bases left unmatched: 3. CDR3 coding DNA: TGTGCCAGCTCACCGACAGGGGCAGACAATGAGCAGTTCTTC. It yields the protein CASSPTGADNEQFF.

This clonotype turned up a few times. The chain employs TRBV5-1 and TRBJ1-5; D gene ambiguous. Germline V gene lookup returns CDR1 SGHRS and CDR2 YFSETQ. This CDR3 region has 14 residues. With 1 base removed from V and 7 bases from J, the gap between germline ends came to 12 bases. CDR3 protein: CASSLSGNGQPQHF. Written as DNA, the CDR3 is TGCGCCAGCAGCTTGTCTGGGAACGGGCAGCCCCAGCATTTT. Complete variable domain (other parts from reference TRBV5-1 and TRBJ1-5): KAGVTQTPRYLIKTRGQQVTLSCSPISGHRSVSWYQQTPGQGLQFLFEYFSETQRNKGNFPGRFSGRQFSNSRSEMNVSTLELGDSALYLCASSLSGNGQPQHFGDGTRLSIL.